This T cell receptor beta chain was identified in a study of T cells after yellow fever vaccination (dated 2019 in TCRdb). Context from the whole study: The SMART-Seq v4 Ultra Low Input RNA kit was used to prepare libraries from fractions with low cell numbers. To follow T-cell clones before and after both primary and booster YFV17D yellow fever vaccination, bulk TCR alpha and beta repertoires underwent longitudinal sequencing. Two healthy male donors, one aged 18 to 29 and one aged 30 to 40 years, made up the cohort. Blood was drawn at multiple timepoints before and after primary and secondary immunization, with bulk PBMC replicates and cell subsets isolated.

This clonotype has just a few counts. Its antigen is still unknown. No much larger clone is present one base from it, and per-base qualities are unavailable. Overall study outcomes, separate from this receptor: Computational filtering was needed because FACS-sorted repertoires could contain abundant contaminating clonotypes from the bulk population. The secondary T-cell response was weaker than the primary response but faster, peaking on day 5 instead of day 15. Only two donors were included in the study, so the extent to which the findings can be generalized is limited. Most clones expanded after primary vaccination (96% of CD4 and 88% of CD8) were re-detected after the booster, suggesting that broad memory maintenance occurred. A small share of clonotypes occurred in both CD4 and CD8 compartments, likely arising from convergent recombination.

Interpreted using the paper, the treatment or condition label stands for: live attenuated yellow fever vaccine strain. A standard Ficoll-Paque protocol was used to isolate PBMCs from peripheral blood. Dynabeads CD4 and CD8 positive selection kits were used to isolate CD4 and CD8 T-cell fractions. RNA was extracted with TriZol from bulk PBMCs, CD4 and CD8 fractions, and dextramer-positive and dextramer-negative fractions. V is reduced by 6 bases and J by 0 bases, leaving a spacing of 6 bases between them. The CDR3 numbers 13 residues from cysteine through phenylalanine. The kept DNA is CDR3 alone, 39 bases in frame from the first base. The reads were generated on an Illumina NovaSeq 6000. TCR cDNA was made using 5'RACE template switching, a step that added a universal primer site and unique molecular identifiers. cDNA synthesis was primed from both the TCR alpha and TCR beta constant segments. Libraries were amplified in two PCR steps, with sample barcodes and sequencing adapters added in the second step. Libraries were sequenced on Illumina HiSeq 2500 (2x100 bp) or NovaSeq (2x150 bp). In the original analysis: MIGEC handled demultiplexing of reads and collapsing into UMI consensus sequences, while MiXCR performed V(D)J alignment. Vaccine-responding clonotypes were defined with edgeR using replicate PBMC samples, requiring FDR below 0.01 and a log2 fold change above 5 up to day 15. Bulk clonotypes were assigned CD4 or CD8 identity according to which sequenced CD4 or CD8 repertoire held them at higher abundance. The raw public data were reprocessed by TCRdb itself: fastp quality trimming at Q25, MiXCR clonotype calling, in-frame beta chains only. Every distinct CDR3 protein forms one entry, paired with its most common genes and DNA. Here the V and J calls rest on TCRdb's processing, not on the authors' analysis. The sample profile shows approximately 260,000 distinct CDR3 sequences; roughly 5.6% of them were found once. Roughly 3.5% of the sample rests with the top ten.

Sequenced material: CD4+ T cells sorted from PBMCs, taken on the day of the yellow fever booster vaccination. This receptor was taken from a man between 18 and 29 years old who received the YFV17D yellow fever vaccine. The rearranged segments are TRBV12-3 or TRBV12-4 and TRBJ1-5, with the D gene not clear enough to name. The nucleotide sequence reads TGTGCCAGCAGGATGAGTAGCAATCAGCCCCAGCATTTT. Protein translation: CASRMSSNQPQHF.